A selection of T cell receptor beta chains follows, all from one sample in a study of patients and donors after allogeneic stem cell transplantation. TCRdb re-called the RT-PCR reads with MiXCR, one entry per CDR3 protein. The data contain 200,000 to 250,000 distinct CDR3 sequences, around 40% of them singletons. Sequenced sample: blood, either unsorted or a sorted T cell fraction (not recorded which). Receptors were obtained from a human donor who was either an allogeneic HSCT recipient or a stem cell or donor lymphocyte infusion donor (not recorded which). It is not recorded whose cells these are; they may come from a transplant donor. The CDR3 runs from the conserved cysteine through the conserved F or W. D genes are given only for firm matches. A clone size is listed for some rows: how often the clone was seen (once, few, many), or a class if it is expanded.

>NA|15|TRBV9|TRBJ2-7|NA
TGTGCCAGCAGCGTAGAACTATTGCCCGCGTCCGAGCAGTACTTC
CASSVELLPASEQYF
>TRBD2|15|TRBV7-2|TRBJ2-1|NA
TGTGCCAGCAGCTTAGCGGGGGGGAATACAATGGAGCAGTTCTTC
CASSLAGGNTMEQFF
>NA|14|TRBV18|TRBJ1-2|once
TGTGCCAGCTCACGGACGACAGTTGACTATGGCTACACCTTC
CASSRTTVDYGYTF
>NA|13|TRBV10-3|TRBJ1-1|few
TGTGCCATCAGTGGGCAGGCGAACACTGAAGCTTTCTTT
CAISGQANTEAFF
>NA|13|TRBV4-1|TRBJ1-4|few
TGCGCCAGCAGCCAACAGAAAAATGAAAAACTGTTTTTT
CASSQQKNEKLFF
>NA|13|TRBV12-3/TRBV12-4|TRBJ1-1|few
TGTGCCAGCAGTTGGGTAATGGACACTGAAGCTTTCTTT
CASSWVMDTEAFF
>TRBD1|15|TRBV12-3/TRBV12-4|TRBJ1-1|few
TGTGCCAGCAGTGCGACAGGGGGCGCAGGTTGGAAAGCTTTCTTT
CASSATGGAGWKAFF
>TRBD1|13|TRBV10-3|TRBJ1-1|NA
TGTGCCATCGGGGGTAGGGGGCTAACTGAAGCTTTCTTT
CAIGGRGLTEAFF
>NA|15|TRBV21-1|TRBJ1-5|NA
TGTGCCAGCAGCAAATGCGGCGGTTACAATCAGCCCCAGCATTTT
CASSKCGGYNQPQHF
>NA|16|TRBV5-1|TRBJ1-3|NA
TGCGCCAGCAGCTTGGGTACCACAGGCCTTGGAAACACCATATATTTT
CASSLGTTGLGNTIYF
>TRBD1|13|TRBV10-1|TRBJ2-3|once
TGCGCCAGCGGGACAGACCCCACAGATACGCAGTATTTT
CASGTDPTDTQYF
>NA|14|TRBV12-3/TRBV12-4|TRBJ1-1|few
TGTGCCAGCACCTCGGGCGGACTGAGAGTCAAAGCTTTCTTT
CASTSGGLRVKAFF
>TRBD1|14|TRBV12-3/TRBV12-4|TRBJ1-1|NA
TGTGCCAGCAGTCAGCGACAGGGGAACACTGAAGCTTTCTTT
CASSQRQGNTEAFF
>NA|16|TRBV27|TRBJ2-7|few
TGTGCCAGCAGTTCGTTAGCTCGGGACACCCGGTACGAGCAGTACTTC
CASSSLARDTRYEQYF
>NA|12|TRBV5-5|TRBJ2-5|few
TGTGCCAGCATTGACGCTGGCGGGACCCAGTACTTC
CASIDAGGTQYF
>NA|14|TRBV5-5|TRBJ1-2|few
TGTGCCAGCAGCTTAACCTGGAGCGGCTATGGCTACACCTTC
CASSLTWSGYGYTF
>TRBD1|15|TRBV29-1|TRBJ1-2|few
TGCAGCGTGTCGCCCGGGACAGGCGATCACTATGGCTACACCTTC
CSVSPGTGDHYGYTF
>TRBD1|17|TRBV12-3/TRBV12-4|TRBJ2-6|NA
TGTGCCAGCAGTTTGGGCAGGGGGCACGTTGGGGCCAACGTCCTGACTTTC
CASSLGRGHVGANVLTF
>TRBD1|14|TRBV4-1|TRBJ1-1|few
TGCGCCAGCAGCCACCGCTTCGGGGACAGGGAAGCTTTCTTT
CASSHRFGDREAFF
>NA|11|TRBV29-1|TRBJ1-4|NA
TGCAGCGTTGAAGATTACGGGGCGACAGTTTTT
CSVEDYGATVF
>TRBD1|14|TRBV7-8|TRBJ1-2|few
TGTGCCAGCAGCTTAGTCCCAGGGGGGAATGGCTACACCTTC
CASSLVPGGNGYTF
>TRBD1|16|TRBV4-1|TRBJ2-2|few
TGCGCCAGCAGCCAAGGGACAGGGTTCAACACCGGGGAGCTGTTTTTT
CASSQGTGFNTGELFF
>NA|15|TRBV5-1|TRBJ1-2|NA
TGCGCCAGCAGCTTAATTGCAGGGGCCAGGGATGGCTACACCTTC
CASSLIAGARDGYTF
>NA|13|TRBV12-3/TRBV12-4|TRBJ1-1|few
TGTGCCAGCAGTTCACACCAGGGACTTGAAGCTTTCTTT
CASSSHQGLEAFF
>TRBD1|14|TRBV7-2|TRBJ1-2|NA
TGTGCCAGCAGCTTTGGACAGGATGACTATGGCTACACCTTC
CASSFGQDDYGYTF
>NA|13|TRBV5-1|TRBJ2-2|NA
TGCGCCAGCAGCCCTCAACACACCGGGGAGCTGTTTTTT
CASSPQHTGELFF
>NA|15|TRBV12-3/TRBV12-4|TRBJ1-2|NA
TGTGCCAGCAGTGCCGCCGGGACGACCGCATATGGCTACACCTTC
CASSAAGTTAYGYTF
>NA|13|TRBV20-1|TRBJ1-4|NA
TGCAGTGTCCCTCAGGACCCACGGGTAAAACTGTTTTTT
CSVPQDPRVKLFF
>NA|17|TRBV12-3/TRBV12-4|TRBJ2-6|few
TGTGCCAGCAGTCATTATGCCGGGACGGCTGGGGCCAACGTCCTGACTTTC
CASSHYAGTAGANVLTF
>NA|16|TRBV20-1|TRBJ2-1|NA
TGCAGTGCTAGAGGGCGTCTGAAGCGGAACTACAATGAGCAGTTCTTC
CSARGRLKRNYNEQFF
>NA|13|TRBV4-1|TRBJ1-5|NA
TGCGCCAGCAGCCTAGGGGGGGAACAGCCCCAGCATTTT
CASSLGGEQPQHF
>TRBD2|16|TRBV29-1|TRBJ2-1|NA
TGCAGCGTTGAACCGACTAGCGGGAGATCCTACAATGAGCAGTTCTTC
CSVEPTSGRSYNEQFF
>NA|11|TRBV2|TRBJ2-3|NA
TGTGCCAGCGGGACTGCAGATACGCAGTATTTT
CASGTADTQYF
>NA|16|TRBV5-1|TRBJ2-2|NA
TGCGCCAGCAGCTTGGACAGGGATAACGGAGCCGGGGAGCTGTTTTTT
CASSLDRDNGAGELFF
>TRBD1|15|TRBV20-1|TRBJ1-2|few
TGCAGTGCTAACCTGGGGGGACAGGTCCTCTATGGCTACACCTTC
CSANLGGQVLYGYTF
>NA|14|TRBV5-6|TRBJ1-2|NA
TGTGCCAGCAGCTTGGTGGCAGATCTATGGGGCTACACCTTC
CASSLVADLWGYTF
>NA|12|TRBV20-1|TRBJ1-6|NA
TGCAGTGCTAGAGAACTGGATTCACCCCTCCACTTT
CSARELDSPLHF
>NA|15|TRBV4-3|TRBJ1-2|NA
TGCGCCAGCAGCCAAGGACGCAGGGTTGTAGACGGCTACACCTTC
CASSQGRRVVDGYTF
>NA|15|TRBV4-1|TRBJ1-4|NA
TGCGCCAGCAGCCAAGATCCAACAGATTATGAAAAACTGTTTTTT
CASSQDPTDYEKLFF
>NA|12|TRBV30|TRBJ2-7|NA
TGTGCCTGGAGTATGGGGCGCTACGAGCAGTACTTC
CAWSMGRYEQYF
>NA|13|TRBV12-3/TRBV12-4|TRBJ1-1|many
TGTGCCAGCAAGGCAGCTCGGTTTGAGGAAGCTTTCTTT
CASKAARFEEAFF
>NA|12|TRBV6-6|TRBJ1-5|NA
TGTGCCAGCCGGATGAGCAATCAGCCCCAGCATTTT
CASRMSNQPQHF
>TRBD1|15|TRBV5-6|TRBJ2-7|NA
TGTGCCAGCAGCTTGTTTTGGGACAGCTCCTACGAGCAGTACTTC
CASSLFWDSSYEQYF
>TRBD1|13|TRBV10-3|TRBJ1-1|few
TGTGCCATCAATGGACAGGGTGGAACTGAAGCTTTCTTT
CAINGQGGTEAFF
>NA|14|TRBV4-2|TRBJ1-2|NA
TGTGCCAGCAGCCAAGGCCCCGGCGCGGGTGGCTACACCTTC
CASSQGPGAGGYTF
>NA|15|TRBV5-5|TRBJ2-3|once
TGTGCCACCCGTGGGGGGCCTCCCTACACAGATACGCAGTATTTT
CATRGGPPYTDTQYF
>NA|16|TRBV4-3|TRBJ2-3|few
TGCGCCAGCAGCCAAGACAGGACGGGGGCAAGATGGGCGCAGTATTTT
CASSQDRTGARWAQYF
>NA|14|TRBV20-1|TRBJ1-4|NA
TGCAGTGCTACGTTAAGCAGACCTAATGAAAAACTGTTTTTT
CSATLSRPNEKLFF
>TRBD1|16|TRBV5-4|TRBJ1-2|NA
TGTGCCAGCAGCTCACCCTACCGGACAGGGGACTATGGCTACACCTTC
CASSSPYRTGDYGYTF
>NA|15|TRBV27|TRBJ1-1|few
TGTGCCAGCAGTCCCGTTTGGGGCTTGAACACTGAAGCTTTCTTT
CASSPVWGLNTEAFF
>TRBD2|15|TRBV7-9|TRBJ2-3|NA
TGTGCCAGCAGCCATAGACTAGCGGGGGGAGATACGCAGTATTTT
CASSHRLAGGDTQYF
>TRBD1|16|TRBV5-1|TRBJ2-1|NA
TGCGCCAGCAGCTTGGCGGGAAACGACAGGGTTGATGAGCAGTTCTTC
CASSLAGNDRVDEQFF
>TRBD2|15|TRBV18|TRBJ2-1|few
TGTGCCAGCTCACAAAGCGGGGGGCGACACAATGAGCAGTTCTTC
CASSQSGGRHNEQFF
>TRBD2|17|TRBV12-3/TRBV12-4|TRBJ2-2|once
TGTGCCAGCAGTTTCCTAGCGGGGCCCGGGAACACCGGGGAGCTGTTTTTT
CASSFLAGPGNTGELFF
>NA|16|TRBV12-3/TRBV12-4|TRBJ1-1|few
TGTGCCAGCAGTTTAGCGAGTGGGGCCCCATGGGGGCAAGCTTTCTTT
CASSLASGAPWGQAFF
>NA|13|TRBV29-1|TRBJ1-1|many
TGCAGCGCCCGGGACATCATGAACACTGAAGCTTTCTTT
CSARDIMNTEAFF
>NA|16|TRBV5-1|TRBJ1-1|NA
TGCGCCAGCAGGACCCAGAGCCCGGGGCAAAACACTGAAGCTTTCTTT
CASRTQSPGQNTEAFF